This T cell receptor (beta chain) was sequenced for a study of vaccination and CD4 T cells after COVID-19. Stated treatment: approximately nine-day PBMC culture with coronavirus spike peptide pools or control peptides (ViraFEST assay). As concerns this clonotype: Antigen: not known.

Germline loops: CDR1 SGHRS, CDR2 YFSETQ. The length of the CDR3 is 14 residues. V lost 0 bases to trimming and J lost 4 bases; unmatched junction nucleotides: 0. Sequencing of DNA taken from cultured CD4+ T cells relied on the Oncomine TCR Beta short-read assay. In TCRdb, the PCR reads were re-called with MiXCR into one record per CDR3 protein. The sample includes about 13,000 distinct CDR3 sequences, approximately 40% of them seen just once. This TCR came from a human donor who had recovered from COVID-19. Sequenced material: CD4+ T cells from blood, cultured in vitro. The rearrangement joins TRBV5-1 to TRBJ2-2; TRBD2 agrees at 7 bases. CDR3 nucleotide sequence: TGCGCCAGCAGCTTGGGCGGGAGCACCGGGGAGCTGTTTTTT. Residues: CASSLGGSTGELFF.